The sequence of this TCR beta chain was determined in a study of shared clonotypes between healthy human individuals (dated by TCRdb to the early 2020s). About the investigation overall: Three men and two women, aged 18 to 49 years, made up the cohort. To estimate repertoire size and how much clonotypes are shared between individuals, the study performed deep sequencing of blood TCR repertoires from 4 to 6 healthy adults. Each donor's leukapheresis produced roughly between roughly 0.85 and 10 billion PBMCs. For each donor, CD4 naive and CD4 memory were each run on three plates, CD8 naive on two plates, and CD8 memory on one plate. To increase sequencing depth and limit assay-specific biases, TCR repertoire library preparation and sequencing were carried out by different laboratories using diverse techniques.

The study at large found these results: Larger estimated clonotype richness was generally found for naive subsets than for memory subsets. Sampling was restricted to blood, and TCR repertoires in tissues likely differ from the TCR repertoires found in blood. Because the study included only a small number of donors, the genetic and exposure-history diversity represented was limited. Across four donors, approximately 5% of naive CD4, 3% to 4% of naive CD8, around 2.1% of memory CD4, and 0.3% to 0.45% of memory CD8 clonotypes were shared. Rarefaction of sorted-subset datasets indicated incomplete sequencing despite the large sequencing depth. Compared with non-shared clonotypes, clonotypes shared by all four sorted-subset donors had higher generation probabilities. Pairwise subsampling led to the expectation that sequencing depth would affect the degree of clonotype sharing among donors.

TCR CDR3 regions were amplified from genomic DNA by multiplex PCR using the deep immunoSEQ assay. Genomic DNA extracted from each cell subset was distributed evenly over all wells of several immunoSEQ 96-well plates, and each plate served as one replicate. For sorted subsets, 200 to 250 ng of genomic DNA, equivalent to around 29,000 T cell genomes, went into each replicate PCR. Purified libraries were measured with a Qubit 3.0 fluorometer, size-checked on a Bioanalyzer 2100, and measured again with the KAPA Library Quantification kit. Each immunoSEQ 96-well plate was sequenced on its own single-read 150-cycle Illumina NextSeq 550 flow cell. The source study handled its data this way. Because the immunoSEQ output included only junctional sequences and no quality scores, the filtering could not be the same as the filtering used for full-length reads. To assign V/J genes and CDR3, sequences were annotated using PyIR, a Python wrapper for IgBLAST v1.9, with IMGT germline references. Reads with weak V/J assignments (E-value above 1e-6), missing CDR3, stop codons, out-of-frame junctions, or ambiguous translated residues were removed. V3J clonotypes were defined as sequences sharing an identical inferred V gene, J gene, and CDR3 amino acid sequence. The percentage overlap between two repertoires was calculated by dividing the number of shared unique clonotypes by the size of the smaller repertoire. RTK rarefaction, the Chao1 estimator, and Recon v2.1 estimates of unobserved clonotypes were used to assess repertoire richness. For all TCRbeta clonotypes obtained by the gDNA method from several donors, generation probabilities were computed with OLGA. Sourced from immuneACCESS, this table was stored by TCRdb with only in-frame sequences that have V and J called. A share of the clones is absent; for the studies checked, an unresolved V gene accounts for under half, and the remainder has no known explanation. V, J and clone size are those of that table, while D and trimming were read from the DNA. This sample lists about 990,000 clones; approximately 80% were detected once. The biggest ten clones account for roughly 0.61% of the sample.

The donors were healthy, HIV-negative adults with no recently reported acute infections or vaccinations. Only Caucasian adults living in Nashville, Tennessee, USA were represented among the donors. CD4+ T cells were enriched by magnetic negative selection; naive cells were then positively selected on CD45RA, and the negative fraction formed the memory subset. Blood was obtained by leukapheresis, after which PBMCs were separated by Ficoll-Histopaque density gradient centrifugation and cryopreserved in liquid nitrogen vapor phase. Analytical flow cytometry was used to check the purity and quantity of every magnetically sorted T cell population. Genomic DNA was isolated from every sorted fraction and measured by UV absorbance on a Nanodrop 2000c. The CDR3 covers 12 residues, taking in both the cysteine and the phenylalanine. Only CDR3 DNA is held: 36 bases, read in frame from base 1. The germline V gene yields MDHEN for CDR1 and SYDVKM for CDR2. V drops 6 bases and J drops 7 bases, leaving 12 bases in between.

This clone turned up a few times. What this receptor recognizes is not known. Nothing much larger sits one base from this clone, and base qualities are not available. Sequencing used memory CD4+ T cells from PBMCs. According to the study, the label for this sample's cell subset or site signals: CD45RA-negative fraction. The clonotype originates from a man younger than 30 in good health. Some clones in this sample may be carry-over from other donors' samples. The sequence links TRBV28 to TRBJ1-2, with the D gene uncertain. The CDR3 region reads CASRIRVGGYTF. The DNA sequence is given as TGTGCCAGCAGAATACGGGTGGGTGGCTACACCTTC.